This T cell receptor beta chain was sequenced during a study of CD8+CD57+ T cells in acquired aplastic anemia. Study-level findings and limits: A significant difference in CD8+ Simpson's diversity between patients and controls was not found.

The use of genomic DNA as template underpinned the TCR beta VDJ and CDR3 profiling. TCRdb used MiXCR to reprocess the reads, holding one entry per CDR3 protein. This sample carries around 200,000 distinct CDR3 sequences, around 50% of them seen once, and the ten largest clones take 10% to 15%. Whoever was chosen for sequencing had shown CD8+CD57+ cell expansion by flow cytometry. Each patient had severe acquired aplastic anemia. Remarks on this clonotype: What it recognizes is unknown.

The TCR was taken from a human donor with aplastic anemia. Sequencing input: sorted CD4+, CD8+, or CD8+CD57+ T cells (not recorded which) from PBMCs.

Written as DNA, the CDR3 is TGTGCCACCAGCAGAGAGTGGGGACCCGGGACAGAACTGTTTTTT. It encodes CATSREWGPGTELFF. V and J are TRBV15 and TRBJ1-4, with TRBD1 matching over 7 bases. The CDR3 covers 15 residues. Germline trimming cut 0 bases from V and 12 bases from J; bases unmatched to any gene: 10. The germline gives CDR1 LNHNV, CDR2 YYDKDF (reference sequence).